This TCR beta chain emerged from a study of blood T cell repertoires in COVID-19. This clone appeared a single time. Original analysis: Amplified reference gene primers provided the basis for estimating nucleated cell counts. Sequencing used immunoSEQ multiplex PCR; TCRdb keeps in-frame clones, though not all of them. For V, J and clone size, that table is used; D and trimming come from the DNA. The sample holds 45,000 to 50,000 clones; over 75% are singletons and the top ten take 2.5% to 3%. Seattle's enrolled individuals joined amid active infection and were then monitored longitudinally. The sequence derives from a woman over 75 with COVID-19, enrolled during active disease. Sample: peripheral blood.

The CDR3 sequence: CASSDRGVWVEQYF. The CDR3 DNA sequence: TGTGCCAGCAGTGACCGGGGGGTCTGGGTGGAGCAGTACTTC. The chain employs TRBV25-1 and TRBJ2-7; 7 nucleotides line up with TRBD2. CDR1 is MGHDK, CDR2 SYGVNS, per germline. Trimming took 3 bases from V and 7 from J; bases not matched to a gene: 9. This CDR3 is built from 14 residues.